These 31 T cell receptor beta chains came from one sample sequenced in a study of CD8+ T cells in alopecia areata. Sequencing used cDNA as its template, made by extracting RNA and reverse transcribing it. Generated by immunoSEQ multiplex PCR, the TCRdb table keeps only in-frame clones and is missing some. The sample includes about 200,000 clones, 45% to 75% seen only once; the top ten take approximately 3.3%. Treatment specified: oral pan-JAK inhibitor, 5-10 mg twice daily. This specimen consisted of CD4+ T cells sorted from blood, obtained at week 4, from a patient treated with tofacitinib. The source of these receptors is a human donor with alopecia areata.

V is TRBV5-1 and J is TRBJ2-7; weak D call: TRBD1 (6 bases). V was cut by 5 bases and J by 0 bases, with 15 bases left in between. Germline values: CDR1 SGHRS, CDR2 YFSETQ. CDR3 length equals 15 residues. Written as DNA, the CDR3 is TGCGCCAGCAGACTTAGGACAGCAGTCTCCTACGAGCAGTACTTC. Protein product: CASRLRTAVSYEQYF.

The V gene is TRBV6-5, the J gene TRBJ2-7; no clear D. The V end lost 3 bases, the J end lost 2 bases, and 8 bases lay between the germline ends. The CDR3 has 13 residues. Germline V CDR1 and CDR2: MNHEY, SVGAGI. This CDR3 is CASSYSSPYEQYF. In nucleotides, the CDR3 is TGTGCCAGCAGTTATTCCAGCCCCTACGAGCAGTACTTC.

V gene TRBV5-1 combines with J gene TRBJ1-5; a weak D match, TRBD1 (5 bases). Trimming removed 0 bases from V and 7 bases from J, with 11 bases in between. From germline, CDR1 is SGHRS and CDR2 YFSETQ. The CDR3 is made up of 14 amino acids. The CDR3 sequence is CASSLDGAGQPQHF. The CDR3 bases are TGCGCCAGCAGCTTGGACGGGGCCGGGCAGCCCCAGCATTTT.

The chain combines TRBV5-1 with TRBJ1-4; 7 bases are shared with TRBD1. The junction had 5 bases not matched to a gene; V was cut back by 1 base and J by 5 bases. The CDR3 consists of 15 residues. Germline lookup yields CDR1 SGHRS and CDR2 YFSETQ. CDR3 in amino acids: CASSLRQGYNEKLFF. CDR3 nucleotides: TGCGCCAGCAGCTTGCGACAGGGTTACAATGAAAAACTGTTTTTT.

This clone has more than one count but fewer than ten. Here the CDR3 reads CASSLVQGGGKLFF. DNA for the CDR3: TGTGCCAGCAGTTTAGTACAGGGGGGAGGAAAACTGTTTTTT. The rearrangement links TRBV28 to TRBJ1-4, with 8 nucleotides matching TRBD1. From germline, CDR1 is MDHEN and CDR2 SYDVKM. This CDR3 is built from 14 residues. J was trimmed by 10 bases and V by 2 bases; bases with no gene match: 6.

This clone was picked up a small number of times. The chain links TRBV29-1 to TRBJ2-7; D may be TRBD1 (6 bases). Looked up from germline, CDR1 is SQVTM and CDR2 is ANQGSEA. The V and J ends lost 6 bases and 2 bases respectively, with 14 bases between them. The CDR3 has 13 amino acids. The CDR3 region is CSVVRQAPYEQYF. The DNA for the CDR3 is TGCAGCGTCGTGCGACAGGCCCCCTACGAGCAGTACTTC.

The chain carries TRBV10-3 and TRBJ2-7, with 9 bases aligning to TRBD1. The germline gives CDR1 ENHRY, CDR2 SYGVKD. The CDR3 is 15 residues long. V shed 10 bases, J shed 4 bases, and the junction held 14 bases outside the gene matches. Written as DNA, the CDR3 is TGTGCCACCATGTCATCCGGGACAGGGACGTACGAGCAGTACTTC. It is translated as CATMSSGTGTYEQYF.

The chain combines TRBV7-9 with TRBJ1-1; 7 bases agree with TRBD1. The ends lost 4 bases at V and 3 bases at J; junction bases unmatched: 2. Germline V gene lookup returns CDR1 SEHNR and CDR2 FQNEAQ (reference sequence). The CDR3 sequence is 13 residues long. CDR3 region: CASSSQGDTEAFF. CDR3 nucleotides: TGTGCCAGCAGCTCCCAGGGGGACACTGAAGCTTTCTTT.

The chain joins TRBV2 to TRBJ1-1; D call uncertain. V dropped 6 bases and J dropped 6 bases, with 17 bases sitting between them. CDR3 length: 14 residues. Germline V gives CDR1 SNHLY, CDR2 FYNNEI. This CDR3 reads CASSLYGDSAEAFF. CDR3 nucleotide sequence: TGTGCCAGCAGCCTCTATGGCGATAGCGCTGAAGCTTTCTTT. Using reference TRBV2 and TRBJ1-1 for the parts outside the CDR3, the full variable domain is EPEVTQTPSHQVTQMGQEVILRCVPISNHLYFYWYRQILGQKVEFLVSFYNNEISEKSEIFDDQFSVERPDGSNFTLKIRSTKLEDSAMYFCASSLYGDSAEAFFGQGTRLTVV.

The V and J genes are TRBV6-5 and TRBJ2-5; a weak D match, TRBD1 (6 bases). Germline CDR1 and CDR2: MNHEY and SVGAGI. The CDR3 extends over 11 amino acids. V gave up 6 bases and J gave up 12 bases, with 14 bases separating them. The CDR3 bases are TGTGCCAGCAGAACGGACAGTACCGAGTACTTC. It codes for CASRTDSTEYF.

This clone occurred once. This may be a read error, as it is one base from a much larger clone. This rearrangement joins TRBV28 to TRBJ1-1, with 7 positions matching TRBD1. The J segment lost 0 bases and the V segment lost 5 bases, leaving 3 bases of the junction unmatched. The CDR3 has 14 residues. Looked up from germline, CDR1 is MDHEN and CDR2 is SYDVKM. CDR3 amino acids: CASSLGQMNTEAFF. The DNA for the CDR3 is TGTGCCAGCAGTCTGGGACAGATGAACACTGAAGCTTTCTTT.

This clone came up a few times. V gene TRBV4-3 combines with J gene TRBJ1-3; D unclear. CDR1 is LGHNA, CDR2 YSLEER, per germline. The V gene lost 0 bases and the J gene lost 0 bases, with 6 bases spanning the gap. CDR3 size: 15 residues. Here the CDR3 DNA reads TGCGCCAGCAGCCAAGAGCCAGACTCTGGAAACACCATATATTTT. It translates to CASSQEPDSGNTIYF.

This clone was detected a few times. CDR3 sequence: CSVGDLGGQETQYF. In DNA, the CDR3 is TGCAGCGTTGGCGACCTCGGGGGCCAAGAGACCCAGTACTTC. The genes are TRBV29-1 and TRBJ2-5; possibly TRBD2 for D (6 bases). The CDR3 spans 14 residues. V gave up 4 bases and J gave up 1 base, with 13 bases separating them. Germline assignment: CDR1 SQVTM and CDR2 ANQGSEA.

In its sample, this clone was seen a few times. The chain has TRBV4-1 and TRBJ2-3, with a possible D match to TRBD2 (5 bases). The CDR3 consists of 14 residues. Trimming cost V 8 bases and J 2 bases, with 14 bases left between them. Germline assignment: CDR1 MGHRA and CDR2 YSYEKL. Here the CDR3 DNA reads TGCGCCAGCGCGAGGGCCGTGATCACAGATACGCAGTATTTT. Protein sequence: CASARAVITDTQYF.

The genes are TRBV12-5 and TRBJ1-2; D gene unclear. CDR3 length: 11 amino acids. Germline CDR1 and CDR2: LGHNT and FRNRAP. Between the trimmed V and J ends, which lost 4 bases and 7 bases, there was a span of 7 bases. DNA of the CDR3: TGTGCTAGTGGTTCTGGGGTTGGCTACACCTTC. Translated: CASGSGVGYTF.

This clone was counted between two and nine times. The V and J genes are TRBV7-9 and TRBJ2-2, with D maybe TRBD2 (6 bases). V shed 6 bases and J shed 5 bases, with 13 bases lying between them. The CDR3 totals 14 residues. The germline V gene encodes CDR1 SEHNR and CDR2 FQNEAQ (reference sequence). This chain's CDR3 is CASRSTGRTGELFF. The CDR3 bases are TGTGCCAGCAGATCTACGGGGAGGACCGGGGAGCTGTTTTTT.

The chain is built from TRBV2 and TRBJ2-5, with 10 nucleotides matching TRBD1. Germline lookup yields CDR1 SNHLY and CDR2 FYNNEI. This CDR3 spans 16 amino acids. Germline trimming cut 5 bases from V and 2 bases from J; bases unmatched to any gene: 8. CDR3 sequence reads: CASSLGLGQGQETQYF. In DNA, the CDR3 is TGTGCCAGCAGTCTCGGCTTGGGACAGGGGCAAGAGACCCAGTACTTC.

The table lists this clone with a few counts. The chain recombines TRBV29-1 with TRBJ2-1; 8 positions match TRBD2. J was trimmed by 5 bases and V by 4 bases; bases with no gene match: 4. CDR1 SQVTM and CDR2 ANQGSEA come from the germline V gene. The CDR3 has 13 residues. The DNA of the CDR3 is TGCAGCGTTGCCGGGGGGGTCGACAATGAGCAGTTCTTC. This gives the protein CSVAGGVDNEQFF.

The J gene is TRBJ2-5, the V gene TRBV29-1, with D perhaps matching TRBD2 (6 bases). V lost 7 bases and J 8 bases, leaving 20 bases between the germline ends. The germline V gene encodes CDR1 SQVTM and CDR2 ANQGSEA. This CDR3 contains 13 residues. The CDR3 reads CSANTAPGGTQYF. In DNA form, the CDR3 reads TGCAGCGCTAACACAGCGCCCGGGGGTACCCAGTACTTC.

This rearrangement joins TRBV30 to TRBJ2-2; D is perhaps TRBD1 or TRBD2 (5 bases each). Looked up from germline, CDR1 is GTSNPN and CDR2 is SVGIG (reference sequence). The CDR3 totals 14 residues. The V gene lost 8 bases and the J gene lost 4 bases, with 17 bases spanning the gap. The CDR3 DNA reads TGTGCCCTAGTTGGCAGGGCGGGCACCGGGGAGCTGTTTTTT. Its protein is CALVGRAGTGELFF.

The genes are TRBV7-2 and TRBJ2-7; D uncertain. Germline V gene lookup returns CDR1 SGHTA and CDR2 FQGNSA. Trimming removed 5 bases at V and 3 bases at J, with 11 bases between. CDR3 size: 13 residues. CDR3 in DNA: TGTGCCAGCAGCCCCCGGCCAGTCTACGAGCAGTACTTC. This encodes CASSPRPVYEQYF.

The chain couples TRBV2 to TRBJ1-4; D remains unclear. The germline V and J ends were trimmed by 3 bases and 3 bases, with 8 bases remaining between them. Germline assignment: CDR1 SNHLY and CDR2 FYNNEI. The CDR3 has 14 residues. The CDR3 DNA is TGTGCCAGCAGTGATGCGTTTTCTAATGAAAAACTGTTTTTT. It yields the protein CASSDAFSNEKLFF.

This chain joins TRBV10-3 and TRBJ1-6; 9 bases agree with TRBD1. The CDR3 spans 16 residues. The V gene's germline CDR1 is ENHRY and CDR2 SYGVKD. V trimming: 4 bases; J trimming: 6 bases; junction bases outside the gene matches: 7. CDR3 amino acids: CAISGNEGQGNSPLHF. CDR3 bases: TGTGCCATCAGTGGAAACGAGGGACAGGGTAATTCACCCCTCCACTTT.

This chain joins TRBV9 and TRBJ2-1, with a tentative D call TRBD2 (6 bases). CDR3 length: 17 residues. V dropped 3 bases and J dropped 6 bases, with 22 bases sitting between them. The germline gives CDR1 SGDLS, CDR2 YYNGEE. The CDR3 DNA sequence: TGTGCCAGCAGCGGCAGCAACGGGGGTCAGAGATCCAATGAGCAGTTCTTC. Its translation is CASSGSNGGQRSNEQFF.

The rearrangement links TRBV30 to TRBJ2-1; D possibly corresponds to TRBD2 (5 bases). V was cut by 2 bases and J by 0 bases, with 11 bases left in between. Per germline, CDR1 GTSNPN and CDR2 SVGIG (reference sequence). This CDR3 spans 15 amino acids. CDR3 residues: CAWSRGAASYNEQFF. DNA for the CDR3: TGTGCCTGGAGTCGAGGAGCGGCCTCCTACAATGAGCAGTTCTTC.

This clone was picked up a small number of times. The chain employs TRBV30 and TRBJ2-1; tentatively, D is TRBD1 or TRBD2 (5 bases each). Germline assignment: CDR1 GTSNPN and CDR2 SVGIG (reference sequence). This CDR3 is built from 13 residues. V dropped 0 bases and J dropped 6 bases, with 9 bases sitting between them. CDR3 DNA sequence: TGTGCCTGGAGTGTACATGGGGGCAATGAGCAGTTCTTC. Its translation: CAWSVHGGNEQFF.

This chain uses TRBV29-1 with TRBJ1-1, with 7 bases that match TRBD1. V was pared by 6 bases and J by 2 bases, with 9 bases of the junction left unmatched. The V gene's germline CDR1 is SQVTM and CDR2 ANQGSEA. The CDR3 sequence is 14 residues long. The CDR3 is CSVAGTVLNTEAFF. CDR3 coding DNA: TGCAGCGTAGCGGGGACAGTATTAAACACTGAAGCTTTCTTT.

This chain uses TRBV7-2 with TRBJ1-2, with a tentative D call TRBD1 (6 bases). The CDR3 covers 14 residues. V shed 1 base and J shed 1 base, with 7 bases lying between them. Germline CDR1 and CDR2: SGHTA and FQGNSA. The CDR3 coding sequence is TGTGCCAGCAGCTTAGGACAGGTTAACTATGGCTACACCTTC. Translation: CASSLGQVNYGYTF.

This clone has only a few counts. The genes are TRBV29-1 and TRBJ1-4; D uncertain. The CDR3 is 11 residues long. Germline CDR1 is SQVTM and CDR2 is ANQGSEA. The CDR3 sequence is CVMESNEKLFF. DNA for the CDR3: TGCGTGATGGAGAGTAATGAAAAACTGTTTTTT.

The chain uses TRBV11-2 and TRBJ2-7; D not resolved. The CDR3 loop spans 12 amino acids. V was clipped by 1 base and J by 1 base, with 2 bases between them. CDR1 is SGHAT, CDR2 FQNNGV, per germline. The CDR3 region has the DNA TGTGCCAGCAGCTTAGTATCCTACGAGCAGTACTTC. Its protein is CASSLVSYEQYF.

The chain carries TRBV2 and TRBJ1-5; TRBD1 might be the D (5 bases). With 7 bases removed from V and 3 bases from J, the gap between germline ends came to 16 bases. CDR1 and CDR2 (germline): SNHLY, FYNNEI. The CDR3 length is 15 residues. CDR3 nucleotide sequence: TGTGCCAGCATGCGACAGTTTTCAAACAATCAGCCCCAGCATTTT. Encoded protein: CASMRQFSNNQPQHF.